Shown below are 21 T cell receptor beta chains from a single sample sequenced in a study of CD4+ T cells in melanoma. The repertoire was sequenced with immunoSEQ multiplex PCR; TCRdb's copy has only in-frame clones and lacks some. The sample yields some 150,000 clones, about 90% seen once. These receptors originate from a human donor with melanoma.

This chain connects TRBV9 to TRBJ2-2, with a weak D call TRBD1 (6 bases). Germline V lookup: CDR1 SGDLS, CDR2 YYNGEE. This CDR3 region has 15 residues. Between the trimmed V and J ends, which lost 3 bases and 4 bases, there was a span of 13 bases. CDR3 nucleotides: TGTGCCAGCAGCGGATCAGGGGTAGGCACCGGGGAGCTGTTTTTT. Translating gives CASSGSGVGTGELFF.

The chain joins TRBV19 to TRBJ2-1; 7 positions match TRBD1. CDR1 is LNHDA and CDR2 is SQIVND in the germline V gene (reference sequence). The CDR3 has 16 residues. V trimming: 3 bases; J trimming: 6 bases; junction bases outside the gene matches: 11. In DNA, the CDR3 is TGTGCCAGTAGTATGAGGAGCCAGGGGGTAGGCAATGAGCAGTTCTTC. Translated, it gives CASSMRSQGVGNEQFF. Full variable domain (outside the CDR3, taken from reference TRBV19 and TRBJ2-1): DGGITQSPKYLFRKEGQNVTLSCEQNLNHDAMYWYRQDPGQGLRLIYYSQIVNDFQKGDIAEGYSVSREKKESFPLTVTSAQKNPTAFYLCASSMRSQGVGNEQFFGPGTRLTVL.

The rearrangement links TRBV6-1 to TRBJ1-3; D is unclear. Germline CDR1 and CDR2: MNHNS and SASEGT. This CDR3 contains 16 residues. Trimming left V 3 bases short and J 1 base short, with 13 bases between. DNA for the CDR3: TGTGCCAGCAGTGAGGAGGGCAGGAGGTCTGGAAACACCATATATTTT. It translates to CASSEEGRRSGNTIYF.

The CDR3 nucleotides are TGTGCCAGCAGTGGACAGGGGAGGGACGAGCAGTACTTC. As protein: CASSGQGRDEQYF. This chain uses TRBV2 with TRBJ2-7; D may be TRBD1 (8 bases). The CDR3 consists of 13 residues. The V end was cut by 4 bases, the J end by 5 bases, with 12 bases between. The germline gives CDR1 SNHLY, CDR2 FYNNEI.

This sequence joins TRBV9 and TRBJ2-3, with 7 nucleotides matching TRBD2. V trimming: 0 bases; J trimming: 4 bases; junction bases outside the gene matches: 5. Per the germline V gene, CDR1 is SGDLS and CDR2 is YYNGEE. CDR3 size: 15 residues. In DNA, the CDR3 is TGTGCCAGCAGCGTAGGGGGGGAGGGCGCAGATACGCAGTATTTT. Protein sequence: CASSVGGEGADTQYF.

The J gene is TRBJ2-1, the V gene TRBV5-4; no reliable D call. The V end was cut by 0 bases, the J end by 0 bases, with 10 bases between. The V gene's germline CDR1 is SGHNT and CDR2 YYREEE (reference sequence). The CDR3 is 16 amino acids. In nucleotides, the CDR3 is TGTGCCAGCAGCTTGGAACTTCTGAGCTCCTACAATGAGCAGTTCTTC. Translation gives CASSLELLSSYNEQFF.

This rearrangement joins TRBV18 to TRBJ1-5; D is ambiguous. Germline V gene lookup returns CDR1 KGHSH and CDR2 LQKENI. V lost 6 bases and J 0 bases, leaving 9 bases between the germline ends. The CDR3 totals 14 residues. CDR3 DNA: TGTGCCAGCTCGCGGACGGATAGCAATCAGCCCCAGCATTTT. Its translation is CASSRTDSNQPQHF.

In this sample, this clone turned up once. This sequence joins TRBV6-1 and TRBJ2-2, with D uncertain. The ends were cut back, 3 bases at V and 7 bases at J, with 12 bases in the middle. Per germline, CDR1 MNHNS and CDR2 SASEGT. The CDR3 totals 14 residues. For the CDR3, the DNA is TGTGCCAGCAGTGAGGTTCTTTTGCGCGGGGAGCTGTTTTTT. It yields the protein CASSEVLLRGELFF.

V gene TRBV5-4 combines with J gene TRBJ2-2, with D possibly TRBD1 on 6 matching bases. The V gene's germline CDR1 is SGHNT and CDR2 YYREEE (reference sequence). V was shortened by 5 bases and J by 1 base, with 9 bases between the two germline ends. This CDR3 contains 14 residues. CDR3 coding DNA: TGTGCCAGCAGGCTGGGACAGAACACCGGGGAGCTGTTTTTT. It encodes CASRLGQNTGELFF. Variable domain in full (rest from reference TRBV5-4 and TRBJ2-2): ETGVTQSPTHLIKTRGQQVTLRCSSQSGHNTVSWYQQALGQGPQFIFQYYREEENGRGNFPPRFSGLQFPNYSSELNVNALELDDSALYLCASRLGQNTGELFFGEGSRLTVL.

V usage is TRBV2 and J usage is TRBJ1-6; 9 bases are shared with TRBD1. The CDR3 consists of 14 residues. After removal of 9 bases from V and 10 bases from J, the junction contained 10 bases not matched to a gene. Germline V lookup: CDR1 SNHLY, CDR2 FYNNEI. The CDR3 is CARGATGGGSPLHF. The CDR3, as DNA: TGTGCCAGGGGGGCAACAGGGGGCGGATCACCCCTCCACTTT.

The chain uses TRBV6-1 and TRBJ2-1; D gene ambiguous. CDR3 length equals 16 residues. The V gene lost 0 bases and the J gene lost 9 bases, with 18 bases spanning the gap. Germline V gives CDR1 MNHNS, CDR2 SASEGT. The CDR3 DNA is TGTGCCAGCAGTGAAGCCCGGACCTACCGCCCTACTGAGCAGTTCTTC. The encoded protein is CASSEARTYRPTEQFF.

The J gene is TRBJ2-3, the V gene TRBV18; 9 nucleotides match TRBD2. From germline, CDR1 is KGHSH and CDR2 LQKENI. The CDR3 length is 16 residues. V shed 4 bases, J shed 1 base, and the junction held 6 bases outside the gene matches. The CDR3 spells CASSLKIAGGTDTQYF. CDR3 DNA: TGTGCCAGCTCACTCAAAATAGCGGGGGGCACAGATACGCAGTATTTT.

The chain joins TRBV7-8 to TRBJ2-7; 8 bases align to TRBD2. CDR3 length: 15 amino acids. J gave up 0 bases and V 3 bases, and 4 bases lay outside the gene matches. CDR1 SGHVS and CDR2 FQNEAQ come from the germline V gene. CDR3 residues: CASSFSGDYSYEQYF. Written as DNA, the CDR3 is TGTGCCAGCAGCTTTAGCGGGGACTACTCCTACGAGCAGTACTTC.

The V call is TRBV6-1, the J call TRBJ1-2, with D maybe TRBD1 (5 bases). The germline V gene encodes CDR1 MNHNS and CDR2 SASEGT. This CDR3 has 14 residues. The V end lost 8 bases, the J end lost 2 bases, and 15 bases lay between the germline ends. CDR3 protein: CASAGAAINYGYTF. In DNA form, the CDR3 reads TGTGCCAGCGCTGGGGCGGCGATCAACTATGGCTACACCTTC.

CDR3 DNA: TGTGCCAGCTCGGGCACTAGGACTGGCGGGGATGGCTACACCTTC. It yields the protein CASSGTRTGGDGYTF. The chain links TRBV18 to TRBJ1-2; D is ambiguous. This CDR3 has 15 residues. Germline V gene data show CDR1 as KGHSH and CDR2 as LQKENI. V was trimmed by 6 bases and J by 6 bases, leaving 20 bases between them. The full variable domain, in which reference TRBV18 and TRBJ1-2 provide the parts outside the CDR3, is NAGVMQNPRHLVRRRGQEARLRCSPMKGHSHVYWYRQLPEEGLKFMVYLQKENIIDESGMPKERFSAEFPKEGPSILRIQQVVRGDSAAYFCASSGTRTGGDGYTFGSGTRLTVV.

V is TRBV6-5 and J is TRBJ1-4; unclear D gene. From germline, CDR1 is MNHEY and CDR2 SVGAGI. V was clipped by 4 bases and J by 4 bases, with 16 bases between them. This CDR3 spans 16 amino acids. The CDR3 DNA reads as TGTGCCAGCAGTTGCCCTCCTGATTACGATAATGAAAAACTGTTTTTT. It translates to CASSCPPDYDNEKLFF.

The chain joins TRBV9 to TRBJ1-2; TRBD1 aligns across 7 bases. CDR3 size: 15 residues. V was clipped by 0 bases and J by 3 bases; unmatched bases: 5. Germline loops: CDR1 SGDLS, CDR2 YYNGEE. In nucleotides, the CDR3 is TGTGCCAGCAGCGTAGGGGCTGGACAGGACTATGGCTACACCTTC. It specifies CASSVGAGQDYGYTF.

This rearrangement joins TRBV6-6 to TRBJ1-2; weak D call: TRBD1 (6 bases). The CDR3 has 15 residues. Germline V CDR1 and CDR2: MNHNY, SVGAGI (reference sequence). V was clipped by 7 bases and J by 5 bases, with 20 bases between them. CDR3 region: CASMTGPQGHYGYTF. CDR3 nucleotides: TGTGCCAGCATGACCGGGCCCCAGGGGCATTATGGCTACACCTTC.

As DNA, the CDR3 is TGTGCCAGCAGCTTGGGCTACAGGGACTACTCTCAAGAGACCCAGTACTTC. Residues: CASSLGYRDYSQETQYF. The rearrangement uses TRBV11-1 and TRBJ2-5, with D maybe TRBD2 (7 bases). This CDR3 comprises 17 residues. Germline assignment: CDR1 SGHAT and CDR2 FQDESV (reference sequence). V was cut by 3 bases and J by 2 bases, with 19 bases left in between. The full variable domain, rest sourced from reference TRBV11-1 and TRBJ2-5, is EAEVAQSPRYKITEKSQAVAFWCDPISGHATLYWYRQILGQGPELLVQFQDESVVDDSQLPKDRFSAERLKGVDSTLKIQPAELGDSAMYLCASSLGYRDYSQETQYFGPGTRLLVL.

This clone has a single count. V and J are TRBV9 and TRBJ2-7, with D possibly being TRBD2 (5 bases). The CDR3 extends over 13 amino acids. CDR1 SGDLS and CDR2 YYNGEE come from the germline V gene. V was pared by 2 bases and J by 6 bases, with 12 bases between. CDR3 amino acids: CASSVRGFGEQYF. The DNA of the CDR3 is TGTGCCAGCAGCGTCCGGGGTTTTGGCGAGCAGTACTTC.

The chain joins TRBV6-5 to TRBJ1-5; no clear D gene. The CDR3 consists of 13 residues. CDR1 is MNHEY and CDR2 is SVGAGI in the germline V gene. V shed 2 bases and J shed 6 bases, with 8 bases lying between them. For the CDR3, the DNA is TGTGCCAGCAGTTACGATTTGGGTCAGCCCCAGCATTTT. It codes for CASSYDLGQPQHF.